This T cell receptor beta chain emerged from a study of response to subunit inactivated influenza vaccine. Each CDR3 protein gets one entry after TCRdb re-called the RT-PCR reads with MiXCR. The table shows about 570,000 distinct CDR3 sequences, with around 11% occurring only once. The CDR3 runs 13 residues. Trimming removed 4 bases from V and 5 bases from J, with 9 bases in between. Germline V gives CDR1 SEHNR, CDR2 FQNEAQ (reference sequence). This clonotype showed up just a few times. This sample also belongs to another study, concerning T cells expressing NK-cell markers. As reported in that work: The cDNA for TCR beta came from 5'RACE template switching with UMIs. Each TCR beta repertoire originated in sorted T cells that were CD3+CD56+NKG2C+, CD3+CD56+NKG2C- or CD3+CD56-NKG2C+. Restriction of sorting to alpha-beta TCR T cells was accomplished in several experiments using an anti-gamma-delta TCR antibody. One observes that, in a handful of donors, these clonotypes were also the leading ones within the CD3+CD56-NKG2C+ fraction.

The sequenced sample was PBMCs from blood, obtained on the day of vaccination. The chain uses TRBV7-9 and TRBJ1-5, with D unclear. The source of this sequence is a man aged 50 or older who received an inactivated influenza vaccine. CDR3 coding DNA: TGTGCCAGCAGCTCAGCATCCGATCAGCCCCAGCATTTT. Encoded protein: CASSSASDQPQHF. The full variable domain, completed using reference TRBV7-9 and TRBJ1-5, is DTGVSQNPRHKITKRGQNVTFRCDPISEHNRLYWYRQTLGQGPEFLTYFQNEAQLEKSRLLSDRFSAERPKGSFSTLEIQRTEQGDSAMYLCASSSASDQPQHFGDGTRLSIL.